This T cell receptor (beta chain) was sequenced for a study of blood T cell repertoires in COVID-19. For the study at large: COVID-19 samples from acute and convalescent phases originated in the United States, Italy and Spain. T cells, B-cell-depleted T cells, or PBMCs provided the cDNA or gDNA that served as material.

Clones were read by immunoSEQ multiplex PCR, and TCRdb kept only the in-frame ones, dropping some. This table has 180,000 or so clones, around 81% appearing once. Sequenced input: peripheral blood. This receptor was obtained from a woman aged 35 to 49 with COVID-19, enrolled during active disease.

Here the CDR3 reads CATGGQLIQPQHF. The DNA of the CDR3 is TGTGCCACCGGGGGACAGCTAATTCAGCCCCAGCATTTT. The rearrangement links TRBV19 to TRBJ1-5, with 7 bases that match TRBD1. V was pared by 10 bases and J by 6 bases, with 9 bases of the junction left unmatched. Per the germline V gene, CDR1 is LNHDA and CDR2 is SQIVND (reference sequence). The CDR3 runs 13 residues.